This T cell receptor (beta chain) originates from a study of blood T cells in healthy people across ages. A word on this clonotype: What it binds is not known.

This CDR3 is built from 14 residues. Germline loops: CDR1 MNHEY, CDR2 SVGAGI. The authors ran a second PCR of about 6 to 11 cycles using a sample-barcoded 5' primer and a J-beta primer mix. The yield of each sample was at least 2.5 million CDR3-containing paired-end reads. TCRdb fed the 5' RACE reads into MiXCR, producing one record per CDR3 protein. The sample shows about 540,000 distinct CDR3 sequences, about 24% of them seen only once. Study-level points and caveats: Nothing was known about donor CMV status, and this possibly confounded expanded clonotype changes.

This sample was also put to use in a study of T cells of mothers and their children. That report adds: The effect of thymic selection on TCR recombination output is similar between related and unrelated pairs.

The chain is built from TRBV6-5 and TRBJ2-1; 8 nucleotides agree with TRBD2. The J call may not be correct, given that the DNA end is closer to TRBJ2-7. The sequenced material came from blood. The TCR was taken from a boy younger than 18 in good health. The CDR3 protein is CASSQIGLAGEQYF. CDR3 sequence (DNA): TGTGCCAGCAGCCAAATCGGACTAGCCGGAGAGCAGTACTTC.